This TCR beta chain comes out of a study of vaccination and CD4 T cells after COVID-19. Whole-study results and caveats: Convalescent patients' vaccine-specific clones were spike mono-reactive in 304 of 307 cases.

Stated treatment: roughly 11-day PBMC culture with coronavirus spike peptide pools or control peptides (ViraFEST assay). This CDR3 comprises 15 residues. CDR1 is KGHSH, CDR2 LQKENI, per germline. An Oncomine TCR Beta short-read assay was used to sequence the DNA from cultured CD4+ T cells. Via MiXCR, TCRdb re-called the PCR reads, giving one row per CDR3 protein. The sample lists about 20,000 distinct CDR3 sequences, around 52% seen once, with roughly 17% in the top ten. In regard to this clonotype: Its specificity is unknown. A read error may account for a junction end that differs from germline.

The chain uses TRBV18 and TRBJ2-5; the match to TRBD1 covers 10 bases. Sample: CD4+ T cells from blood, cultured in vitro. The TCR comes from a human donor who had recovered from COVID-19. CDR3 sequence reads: CASSPRQGASETRYF. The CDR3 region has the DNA TGTGCCAGCTCACCCCGACAGGGGGCATCAGAGACCCGGTACTTC.